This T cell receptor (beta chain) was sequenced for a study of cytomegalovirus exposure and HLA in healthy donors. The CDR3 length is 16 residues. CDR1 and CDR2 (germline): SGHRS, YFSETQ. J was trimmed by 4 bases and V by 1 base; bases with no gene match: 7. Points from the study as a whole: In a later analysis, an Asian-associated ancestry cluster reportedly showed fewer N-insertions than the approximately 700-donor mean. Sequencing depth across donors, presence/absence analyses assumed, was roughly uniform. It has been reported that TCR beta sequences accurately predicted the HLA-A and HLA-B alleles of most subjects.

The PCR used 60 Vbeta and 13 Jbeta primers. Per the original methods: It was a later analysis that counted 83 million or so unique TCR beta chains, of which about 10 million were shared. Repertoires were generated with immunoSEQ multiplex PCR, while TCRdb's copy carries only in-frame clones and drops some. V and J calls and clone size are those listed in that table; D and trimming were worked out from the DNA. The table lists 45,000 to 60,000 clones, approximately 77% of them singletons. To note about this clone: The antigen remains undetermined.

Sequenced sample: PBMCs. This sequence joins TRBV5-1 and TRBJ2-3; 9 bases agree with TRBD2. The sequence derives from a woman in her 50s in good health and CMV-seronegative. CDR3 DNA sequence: TGCGCCAGCAGCTTGAACCCGGGACTAGCAGCAGATACGCAGTATTTT. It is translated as CASSLNPGLAADTQYF. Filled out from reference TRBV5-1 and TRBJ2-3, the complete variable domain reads KAGVTQTPRYLIKTRGQQVTLSCSPISGHRSVSWYQQTPGQGLQFLFEYFSETQRNKGNFPGRFSGRQFSNSRSEMNVSTLELGDSALYLCASSLNPGLAADTQYFGPGTRLTVL.